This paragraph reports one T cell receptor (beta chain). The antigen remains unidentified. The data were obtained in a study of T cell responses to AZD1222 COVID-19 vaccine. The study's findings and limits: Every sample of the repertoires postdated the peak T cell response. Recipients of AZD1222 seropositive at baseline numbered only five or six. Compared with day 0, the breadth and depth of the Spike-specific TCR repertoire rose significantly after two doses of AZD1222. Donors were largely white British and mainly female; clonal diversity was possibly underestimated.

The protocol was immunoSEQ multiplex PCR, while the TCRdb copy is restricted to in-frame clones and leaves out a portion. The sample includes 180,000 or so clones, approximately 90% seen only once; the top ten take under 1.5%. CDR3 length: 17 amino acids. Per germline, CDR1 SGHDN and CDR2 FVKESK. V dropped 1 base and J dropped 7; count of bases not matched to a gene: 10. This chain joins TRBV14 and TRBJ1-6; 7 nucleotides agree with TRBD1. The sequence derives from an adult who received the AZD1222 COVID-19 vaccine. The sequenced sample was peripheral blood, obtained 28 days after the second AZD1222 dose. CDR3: CASSQGVPTGWNSPLHF. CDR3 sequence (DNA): TGTGCCAGCAGCCAAGGGGTCCCGACAGGGTGGAATTCACCCCTCCACTTT.